This entry is about one T cell receptor beta chain. No antigen is known for it. CDR1 is SGHDN and CDR2 is FVKESK in the germline V gene. Trimming took 5 bases from V and 4 from J, leaving 11 bases between them. The CDR3 runs 13 residues. The sample originates from a study of T cell responses to AZD1222 COVID-19 vaccine. Study results and caveats: The breadth and depth of Spike-specific TCRs increased once two AZD1222 doses had been given.

Sequenced by immunoSEQ multiplex PCR; TCRdb stores in-frame clones only, minus some. The data show about 130,000 clones, about nine tenths seen once. The V call is TRBV14, the J call TRBJ1-2, with D perhaps TRBD1 (6 bases). The material sequenced was peripheral blood, taken on day 0 of MenACWY control vaccination. The clonotype originates from an adult in good health. The CDR3 DNA reads TGTGCCAGCAGCTCGACAGGATTCTATGGCTACACCTTC. This translates into CASSSTGFYGYTF.